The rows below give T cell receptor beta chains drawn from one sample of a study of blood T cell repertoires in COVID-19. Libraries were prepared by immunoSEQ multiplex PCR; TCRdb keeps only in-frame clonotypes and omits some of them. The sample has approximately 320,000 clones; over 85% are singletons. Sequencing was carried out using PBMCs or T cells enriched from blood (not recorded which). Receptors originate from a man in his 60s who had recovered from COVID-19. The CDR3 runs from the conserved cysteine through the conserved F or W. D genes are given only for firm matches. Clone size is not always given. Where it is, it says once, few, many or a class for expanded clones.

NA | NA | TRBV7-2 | CASSSLAGRYNEQFF
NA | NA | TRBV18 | CASSPALQGSGYTF
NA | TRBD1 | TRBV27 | CASSPGQIYGYTF
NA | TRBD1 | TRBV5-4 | CASSFRRDRGRENAEAFF
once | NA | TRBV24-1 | CATSDLQGGNEQFF
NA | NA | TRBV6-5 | CASSQEYNEKLFF
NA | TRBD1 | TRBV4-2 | CASSQVSGQGNQETQYF
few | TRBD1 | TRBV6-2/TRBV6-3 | CASSQRPGTGRYEQYF
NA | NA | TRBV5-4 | CASSPGSSYNSPLHF
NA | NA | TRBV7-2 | CASSLGAGQETQYF
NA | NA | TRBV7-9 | CASSQHPTNEKLFF
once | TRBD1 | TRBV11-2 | CASSSRTGTNQPQHF
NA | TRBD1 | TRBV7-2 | CASSLRDRRFGELFF
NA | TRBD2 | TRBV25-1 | CASSEWTSRETQYF
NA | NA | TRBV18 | CASSPPNWQGAAFF
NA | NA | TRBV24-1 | CATSDPLGGENYGYTF
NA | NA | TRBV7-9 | CASRDVRGSEKLFF
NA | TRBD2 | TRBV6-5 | CASHPSAGGADTQYF
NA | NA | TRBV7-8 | CASLEVSGRNEQFF
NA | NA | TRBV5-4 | CASRGSGGYTF
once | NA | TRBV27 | CASSFHGNTEAFF
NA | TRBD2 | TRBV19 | CASSATSGPYEQYF
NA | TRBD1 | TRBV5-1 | CASSPTGTGALQGGYTF
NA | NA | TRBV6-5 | CASSSTGSHGYTF
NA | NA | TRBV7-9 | CASSPDGSQPQHF
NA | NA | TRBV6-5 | CASRGRGVNTEAFF
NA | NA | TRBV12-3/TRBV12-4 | CASREDSENIQYF
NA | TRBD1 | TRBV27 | CASSQDRGQYNEQFF
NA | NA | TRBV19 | CASKEGPYNSPLHF
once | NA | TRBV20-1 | CSASFRGNYNEQFF
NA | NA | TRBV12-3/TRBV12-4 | CASSPTRNNEQFF
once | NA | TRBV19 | CASSIAGGGNNEQFF
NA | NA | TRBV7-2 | CASSLVDNTEAFF
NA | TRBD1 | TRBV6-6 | CASSPGQGAWANEKLFF
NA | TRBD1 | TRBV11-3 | CASSGDRGLKVPEAFF
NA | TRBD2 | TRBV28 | CASRPGTRGINEQFF
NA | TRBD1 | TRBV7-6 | CASSPTGRNYGYTF
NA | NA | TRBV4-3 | CASSQVGHPEAFF
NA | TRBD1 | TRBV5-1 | CASSSGQVMGSTEAFF
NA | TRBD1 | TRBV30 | CAWSTSGTGGSPLHF